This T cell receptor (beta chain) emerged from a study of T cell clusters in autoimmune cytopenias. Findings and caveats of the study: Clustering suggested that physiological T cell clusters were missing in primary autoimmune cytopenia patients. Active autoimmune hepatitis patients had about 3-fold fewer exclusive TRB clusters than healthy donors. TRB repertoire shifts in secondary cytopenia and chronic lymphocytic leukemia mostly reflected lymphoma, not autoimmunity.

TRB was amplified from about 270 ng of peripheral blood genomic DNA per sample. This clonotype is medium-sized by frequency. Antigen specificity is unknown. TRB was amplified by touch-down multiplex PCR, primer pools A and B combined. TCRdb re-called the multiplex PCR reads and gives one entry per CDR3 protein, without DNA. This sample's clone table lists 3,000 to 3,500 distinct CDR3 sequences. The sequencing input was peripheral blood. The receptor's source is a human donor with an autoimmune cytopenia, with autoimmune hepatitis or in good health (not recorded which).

CDR3 sequence: CASSPPGQGIEVWEQYF. The V call is TRBV18, the J call TRBJ2-7; lacking DNA, the TRBD1 call made by TCRdb goes unchecked. The length of the CDR3 is 17 residues. Germline-derived CDR1 and CDR2 are KGHSH and LQKENI.